This TCR beta chain was captured in a study of blood T cell repertoires in COVID-19. CDR1 and CDR2 (germline): SEHNR, FQNEAQ (reference sequence). The CDR3 contains 11 residues. About this clone: An end of the junction does not agree with germline; a read error may underlie this.

Method: immunoSEQ multiplex PCR; TCRdb's copy keeps in-frame clones and lacks some. The table lists about 140,000 clones, about 80% of them singletons. This TCR was recovered from a human donor in a cohort sampled during active COVID-19. Sequencing input: peripheral blood. The V gene is TRBV7-9, the J gene TRBJ2-7; tentatively, D is TRBD2 (6 bases). The CDR3 coding sequence is TGTGCCAGCAGCTTCGGGGGAGATCGTCTCTTC. It yields the protein CASSFGGDRLF.